This is a list of T cell receptor beta chains from one sample in a study of cytomegalovirus exposure and HLA in healthy donors. TCRdb keeps only in-frame clones here, not all; method: immunoSEQ multiplex PCR. The sample has about 220,000 clones, 65% to 75% seen once. Sequenced: PBMCs. These receptors were collected from a woman aged 25 to 45 in good health and CMV-seronegative. Each CDR3 is given with its conserved first and last residue. A D gene is named only where the DNA matches it firmly. Clone size, where shown, is once, few, many, or a class for clones that have expanded.

TGCGCCAGCAGCTTAATAGGGACAGGGGATAGCGTGACTGAAGCTTTCTTT,CASSLIGTGDSVTEAFF,TRBD1,.,TRBJ1-1,17,TRBV5-1
TGTGCCAGCAGTACTACAGGGGGCAATAGCTACACCTTC,CASSTTGGNSYTF,TRBD1,.,TRBJ1-2,13,TRBV6-5
TGTGCCAGCAGCGTGGGCAGCTCCTACAATGAGCAGTTCTTC,CASSVGSSYNEQFF,.,few,TRBJ2-1,14,TRBV9
TGTGCCAGCAGCGGGGGGGTTTTTTCAACTAATGAAAAACTGTTTTTT,CASSGGVFSTNEKLFF,.,.,TRBJ1-4,16,TRBV5-8
TGTGCCAGCAGTTGGGGACAGGGGTCCTACGAGCAGTACTTC,CASSWGQGSYEQYF,TRBD1,.,TRBJ2-7,14,TRBV27
TGTGCCAGCAGCTTAGGTTCAGGGAACTATGGCTACACCTTC,CASSLGSGNYGYTF,.,few,TRBJ1-2,14,TRBV7-9
TGTGCCAGCAGCAACATGACAGGCCTCCTCGAAGAGCAGTACTTC,CASSNMTGLLEEQYF,.,.,TRBJ2-7,15,TRBV5-6
TGCGCCAGCAGCCGGGACAGGGGGGGTCAGCCCCAGCATTTT,CASSRDRGGQPQHF,TRBD1,.,TRBJ1-5,14,TRBV4-1
TGTGCCAGCAGCTTAGTTTCAGGGAACTATGGCTACACCTTC,CASSLVSGNYGYTF,.,.,TRBJ1-2,14,TRBV7-9
TGTGCCAGCAGCTTGGATAGGACAGGGGAGGAGACCCAGTACTTC,CASSLDRTGEETQYF,TRBD1,.,TRBJ2-5,15,TRBV5-6
TGTGCCAGCAGTGTGGGAGCCGTTACCTACAATGAGCAGTTCTTC,CASSVGAVTYNEQFF,.,few,TRBJ2-1,15,TRBV6-1
TGTGCCAGCAGCAACGGGGACAGGGCCACCGCTGAAGCTTTCTTT,CASSNGDRATAEAFF,TRBD1,few,TRBJ1-1,15,TRBV2
TGTGCCAGCAGTTTTCTAGCGGGAGTAAAAGATACGCAGTATTTT,CASSFLAGVKDTQYF,TRBD2,once,TRBJ2-3,15,TRBV6-6
TGTGCCAGCAGCCGCGGAGGGGGCAGGGCGGACTATGGCTACACCTTC,CASSRGGGRADYGYTF,TRBD1,.,TRBJ1-2,16,TRBV7-9
TGTGCCATCAGTGAGGGAGCTAACTATGGCTACACCTTC,CAISEGANYGYTF,.,few,TRBJ1-2,13,TRBV10-3
TGTGCCAGCAGTGGGACTAGCGGGAGTTCGGATACGCAGTATTTT,CASSGTSGSSDTQYF,TRBD2,.,TRBJ2-3,15,TRBV6-5
TGCGCCAGCAGCTTGGGCGGGGGGGTCTACAATGAGCAGTTCTTC,CASSLGGGVYNEQFF,TRBD2,.,TRBJ2-1,15,TRBV5-1
TGTGCTAGCAGCTTAGCACAGGGGTATGGCTACACCTTC,CASSLAQGYGYTF,TRBD1,.,TRBJ1-2,13,TRBV7-7
TGTGCCAGCAGCCGCCCCCCCATGGAGTATCAAGAGACCCAGTACTTC,CASSRPPMEYQETQYF,.,.,TRBJ2-5,16,TRBV5-4
TGCGCCAGCAGCCAACGTTATAGCAATAAGCCCCAGCATTTT,CASSQRYSNKPQHF,.,.,TRBJ1-5,14,TRBV4-1
TGTGCCAGCAGCTTAACCCAGGGGGTCCACGAGCAGTACTTC,CASSLTQGVHEQYF,TRBD1,.,TRBJ2-7,14,TRBV7-9
TGTGCCAGTAGTATAGCGGGGGGTGACACAGATACGCAGTATTTT,CASSIAGGDTDTQYF,TRBD2,.,TRBJ2-3,15,TRBV19
TGTGCCAGCAGAGGACTTTACTCCTACAATGAGCAGTTCTTC,CASRGLYSYNEQFF,.,.,TRBJ2-1,14,TRBV2
TGTGCCAGCAGCTTCGGGGGGATGAACACTGAAGCTTTCTTT,CASSFGGMNTEAFF,.,.,TRBJ1-1,14,TRBV7-9
TGCGCCAGCAGCCAAGGACAGGTCCCACCTTATAACTATGGCTACACCTTC,CASSQGQVPPYNYGYTF,.,.,TRBJ1-2,17,TRBV4-1
TGTGCCAGCAGCCGGGACAGGGGTGGCTATGGCTACACCTTC,CASSRDRGGYGYTF,TRBD1,few,TRBJ1-2,14,TRBV6-1
TGTGCCAGCAAGCCTACCGCCACCGGGGAGCTGTTTTTT,CASKPTATGELFF,.,.,TRBJ2-2,13,TRBV2
TGTGCCAGCAGCGTAGAACAGGGCGTCACTGAAGCTTTCTTT,CASSVEQGVTEAFF,.,few,TRBJ1-1,14,TRBV9
TGCAGCGTTGAAGTAATTGAGTCCTATGGCTACACCTTC,CSVEVIESYGYTF,.,once,TRBJ1-2,13,TRBV29-1
TGTGCCAGCAGCTTGTTACAGAGCAATCAGCCCCAGCATTTT,CASSLLQSNQPQHF,.,.,TRBJ1-5,14,TRBV5-4
TGCGCCAGCAGCCGCGGACAGGGGGAATTCGATGAGCAGTTCTTC,CASSRGQGEFDEQFF,TRBD1,.,TRBJ2-1,15,TRBV4-1
TGCGCCAGCAGCCAAGTCCTCGTTAAGGGGGGGCGCAGGGATGGCTACACCTTC,CASSQVLVKGGRRDGYTF,.,.,TRBJ1-2,18,TRBV4-1
TGTTCCAGCAGCACCCTGGGGGGCGGGAGTGTCAACGAGCAGTACTTC,CSSSTLGGGSVNEQYF,.,.,TRBJ2-7,16,TRBV7-9
TGTGCCAGCAGCGTACGGGAGGGAAGTGGCACCGGGGAGCTGTTTTTT,CASSVREGSGTGELFF,TRBD2,.,TRBJ2-2,16,TRBV9